This T cell receptor (beta chain) appears in the sequencing data of a study of shared clonotypes between healthy human individuals. Genomic DNA from each subset was divided evenly over several immunoSEQ plates. As handled by the study authors: ImmunoSEQ gave junction-only sequences without quality scores, so filtering differed. Produced via immunoSEQ multiplex PCR; TCRdb's table is partial and in-frame only. V and J calls and clone size are given by that table; D and trimming were obtained from the DNA. The table records approximately 1.5 million clones, approximately 98% of them present only once. Germline assignment: CDR1 SGHRS and CDR2 YFSETQ. V lost 3 bases to trimming and J lost 4 bases, with 21 bases between them. The CDR3 is 17 amino acids.

V gene TRBV5-1 combines with J gene TRBJ2-3; D is perhaps TRBD2 (6 bases). This sequence was found in a man aged 25 to 40 in good health. Material for sequencing was naive CD4+ T cells sorted from blood. Stated subset: CD45RA+ positively selected. The DNA for the CDR3 is TGCGCCAGCAGCTCGGTAGGGACGGGAGCGGGTGCAGATACGCAGTATTTT. Protein sequence: CASSSVGTGAGADTQYF.